This TCR beta chain was sequenced in a study of blood T cell repertoires in COVID-19. Clinical history reported by participants formed the basis on which cohorts were assigned. Sequenced by immunoSEQ multiplex PCR; TCRdb stores in-frame clones only, minus some. The top ten hold roughly 1.4% of the sample, which has 350,000 to 500,000 clones, about 88% seen once. Trimming stripped 10 bases from V and 7 bases from J, with 17 bases between. Germline CDR1 MRHNA, CDR2 SNTAGT. This CDR3 has 13 amino acids. This clonotype was sampled from a woman aged 18-29 years who had been exposed to COVID-19. J is TRBJ2-1 and V is TRBV6-4, with D tentatively TRBD2 (7 bases). Material for sequencing was PBMCs or T cells enriched from blood (not recorded which). In DNA, the CDR3 is TGTGCCATCCATCGGGGGGCTTTAAATGAGCAGTTCTTC. Translation gives CAIHRGALNEQFF.